Below are 25 T cell receptor beta chains sequenced from a single sample in a study of blood T cell repertoires in COVID-19. TCRdb keeps only in-frame clones here, not all; method: immunoSEQ multiplex PCR. The sample has approximately 480,000 clones, about nine tenths seen once. The sequenced sample was PBMCs or T cells enriched from blood (not recorded which). These receptors were obtained from a woman under 30 who had recovered from COVID-19.

To note about this clone: The sample holds other DNA sequences that translate to the same CDR3. This sequence joins TRBV28 and TRBJ2-2, with unresolved D. V lost 6 bases and J 5 bases, leaving 10 bases between the germline ends. Germline CDR1 is MDHEN and CDR2 is SYDVKM. This CDR3 is 13 amino acids long. CDR3 in DNA: TGTGCCAGCAGCCGCGGATATACCGGGGAGCTGTTTTTT. This sequence encodes CASSRGYTGELFF. Based on the CDR3 plus reference TRBV28 and TRBJ2-2, the full variable domain is DVKVTQSSRYLVKRTGEKVFLECVQDMDHENMFWYRQDPGLGLRLIYFSYDVKMKEKGDIPEGYSVSREKKERFSLILESASTNQTSMYLCASSRGYTGELFFGEGSRLTVL.

This chain links TRBV5-1 with TRBJ1-6, with 7 bases matching TRBD1. Per the germline V gene, CDR1 is SGHRS and CDR2 is YFSETQ. The junction had 11 bases not matched to a gene; V was cut back by 1 base and J by 7 bases. The CDR3 totals 17 residues. For the CDR3, the DNA is TGCGCCAGCAGCTTGTCAATGAACAGGGGTGAGAATTCACCCCTCCACTTT. It yields the protein CASSLSMNRGENSPLHF.

The gene calls are TRBV15 and TRBJ2-3; a weak D match, TRBD2 (6 bases). V was clipped by 1 base and J by 3 bases, with 11 bases between them. This CDR3 is 15 amino acids long. Germline V lookup: CDR1 LNHNV, CDR2 YYDKDF (reference sequence). The CDR3 sequence: CATSRGREWTDTQYF. The CDR3, as DNA: TGTGCCACCAGCAGAGGGAGGGAGTGGACAGATACGCAGTATTTT.

Points on this clone: The junction departs from the called germline gene at one end, perhaps through a read error. This rearrangement joins TRBV5-1 to TRBJ1-2, with D perhaps TRBD1 (5 bases). The CDR3 totals 14 residues. Looked up from germline, CDR1 is SGHRS and CDR2 is YFSETQ. CDR3 nucleotides: TGCGCAAGCAACCCAGTCTCAGGGTTTGATGGCTACACCTTC. Translated, it gives CASNPVSGFDGYTF.

About this clone: Germline and junction disagree at one end, which may indicate a read error. The rearrangement joins TRBV7-7 to TRBJ1-6; perhaps TRBD1 as D (6 bases). This CDR3 is built from 18 residues. Per the germline V gene, CDR1 is SSHAT and CDR2 is FNYEAQ (reference sequence). Here the CDR3 reads CASSLRKGDTAPESPLHF. CDR3 coding DNA: TGTGCTAGCAGCTTGCGGAAGGGGGACACCGCCCCGGAGTCACCCCTCCACTTT.

The chain links TRBV11-2 to TRBJ1-4; tentative D call: TRBD1 (5 bases). Between the trimmed V and J ends, which lost 0 bases and 8 bases, there was a span of 7 bases. Germline V gene lookup returns CDR1 SGHAT and CDR2 FQNNGV. The CDR3 is made up of 13 amino acids. CDR3 residues: CASSLDRAEKLFF. In nucleotides, the CDR3 is TGTGCCAGCAGCTTAGACAGGGCGGAAAAACTGTTTTTT.

The chain joins TRBV28 to TRBJ2-2; 8 bases match TRBD2. CDR1 and CDR2 (germline): MDHEN, SYDVKM. The CDR3 spans 15 residues. After removal of 5 bases from V and 0 bases from J, the junction contained 2 bases not matched to a gene. The CDR3 reads CASSAGGSNTGELFF. The CDR3 DNA follows: TGTGCCAGCAGTGCGGGGGGCTCGAACACCGGGGAGCTGTTTTTT.

This clone came up many times. The chain is built from TRBV5-1 and TRBJ2-7; TRBD1 matches 9 bases. CDR1 SGHRS and CDR2 YFSETQ come from the germline V gene. CDR3 length equals 14 residues. The V segment lost 3 bases and the J segment 7 bases; nucleotides outside the gene matches: 8. CDR3 region: CASSSRQGVREQYF. CDR3 nucleotides: TGCGCCAGCAGCTCTAGACAGGGGGTCCGGGAGCAGTACTTC.

This chain connects TRBV11-2 to TRBJ2-1; TRBD2 agrees at 8 bases. The CDR3 consists of 14 residues. Trimming removed 4 bases from V and 6 bases from J; junction bases left unmatched: 5. Per germline, CDR1 SGHAT and CDR2 FQNNGV. CDR3 sequence reads: CASSSLRGGNEQFF. As DNA, the CDR3 is TGTGCCAGCAGCTCATTACGGGGGGGCAATGAGCAGTTCTTC. The full variable domain, in which reference TRBV11-2 and TRBJ2-1 provide the parts outside the CDR3, is EAGVAQSPRYKIIEKRQSVAFWCNPISGHATLYWYQQILGQGPKLLIQFQNNGVVDDSQLPKDRFSAERLKGVDSTLKIQPAKLEDSAVYLCASSSLRGGNEQFFGPGTRLTVL.

The J gene is TRBJ2-3, the V gene TRBV7-9, with 7 bases matching TRBD2. The CDR3 spans 15 residues. The germline CDR1 and CDR2 sequences are SEHNR and FQNEAQ (reference sequence). Trimming took 3 bases from V and 0 from J; bases not matched to a gene: 3. CDR3 sequence (DNA): TGTGCCAGCAGCTTGGGACTATCTAGCACAGATACGCAGTATTTT. Amino acid sequence: CASSLGLSSTDTQYF.

The chain carries TRBV5-1 and TRBJ1-5; D unclear. The germline CDR1 and CDR2 sequences are SGHRS and YFSETQ. CDR3 size: 13 residues. Trimming cost V 4 bases and J 5 bases, with 10 bases left between them. CDR3 coding DNA: TGCGCCAGCAGCCCAGGCGGGGATCAGCCCCAGCATTTT. Translated: CASSPGGDQPQHF.

The chain combines TRBV18 with TRBJ2-7; unclear D gene. The V end lost 2 bases, the J end lost 0 bases, and 11 bases lay between the germline ends. The length of the CDR3 is 15 residues. Germline lookup yields CDR1 KGHSH and CDR2 LQKENI. CDR3 in DNA: TGTGCCAGCTCACCAGGTCAAGCAAGCTCCTACGAGCAGTACTTC. It encodes CASSPGQASSYEQYF.

J is TRBJ2-5 and V is TRBV5-1, with TRBD2 as a possible D gene (5 bases). Trimming cost V 3 bases and J 1 base, with 10 bases left between them. Per germline, CDR1 SGHRS and CDR2 YFSETQ. The CDR3 consists of 14 residues. CDR3 amino acids: CASSWERLQETQYF. CDR3 bases: TGCGCCAGCAGCTGGGAGCGACTCCAAGAGACCCAGTACTTC. The complete variable domain, with remaining parts taken from reference TRBV5-1 and TRBJ2-5, reads KAGVTQTPRYLIKTRGQQVTLSCSPISGHRSVSWYQQTPGQGLQFLFEYFSETQRNKGNFPGRFSGRQFSNSRSEMNVSTLELGDSALYLCASSWERLQETQYFGPGTRLLVL.

The rearrangement uses TRBV21-1 and TRBJ2-5; the table gives TRBD2 as D, unverified against the DNA. TRBV21-1 is a listed pseudogene. This CDR3 region has 15 residues. The CDR3 region is CASSSHRLVGETQYF. Written as DNA, the CDR3 is TGTGCCAGCAGCTCCCATCGACTAGTAGGCGAGACCCAGTACTTC.

This rearrangement joins TRBV5-1 to TRBJ1-1; D unresolved. The CDR3 consists of 15 residues. Germline assignment: CDR1 SGHRS and CDR2 YFSETQ. V was trimmed by 0 bases and J by 1 base, leaving 10 bases between them. The CDR3 DNA reads as TGCGCCAGCAGCTTGGGCGGGTCCAAGAACACTGAAGCTTTCTTT. This encodes CASSLGGSKNTEAFF.

This clone was seen only once. This chain connects TRBV5-1 to TRBJ1-4, with TRBD1 identical over 11 bases. This CDR3 region has 15 residues. CDR1 is SGHRS, CDR2 YFSETQ, per germline. J lost 7 bases, V lost 3 bases, and 5 bases had no gene match. The DNA for the CDR3 is TGCGCCAGCAGCTCTGGACAGGGGGCGAGTGAAAAACTGTTTTTT. It specifies CASSSGQGASEKLFF.

The chain combines TRBV30 with TRBJ1-4; 8 bases map to TRBD1. Per the germline V gene, CDR1 is GTSNPN and CDR2 is SVGIG (reference sequence). V shed 2 bases and J 3 bases; nucleotides not matched to a gene: 5. This CDR3 spans 15 amino acids. This CDR3 is CAWSPGQAPNEKLFF. The CDR3 coding sequence is TGTGCCTGGAGTCCGGGACAGGCCCCTAATGAAAAACTGTTTTTT. Together with reference TRBV30 and TRBJ1-4, the CDR3 gives the full variable domain: SQTIHQWPATLVQPVGSPLSLECTVEGTSNPNLYWYRQAAGRGLQLLFYSVGIGQISSEVPQNLSASRPQDRQFILSSKKLLLSDSGFYLCAWSPGQAPNEKLFFGSGTQLSVL.

The gene calls are TRBV27 and TRBJ1-1; TRBD1 is a possible D gene (6 bases). V was trimmed by 3 bases and J by 2 bases, leaving 10 bases between them. Germline values: CDR1 MNHEY, CDR2 SMNVEV (reference sequence). This CDR3 is built from 14 residues. The chain's CDR3 is CASSFDRYNTEAFF. CDR3 sequence (DNA): TGTGCCAGCAGTTTCGACAGGTACAACACTGAAGCTTTCTTT.

The chain uses TRBV6-4 and TRBJ1-2, with D perhaps matching TRBD1 (6 bases). The CDR3 runs 14 residues. Trimming removed 0 bases from V and 3 bases from J, with 8 bases in between. Germline CDR1 and CDR2: MRHNA and SNTAGT. The CDR3 region is CASSDSTGDYGYTF. CDR3 bases: TGTGCCAGCAGTGACTCGACAGGTGACTATGGCTACACCTTC.

The rearrangement joins TRBV7-8 to TRBJ1-5; D is uncertain. Trimming took off 5 bases at V and 9 bases at J, with 5 bases between the two ends. The CDR3 length is 10 residues. Germline V gene sequence: CDR1 SGHVS, CDR2 FQNEAQ. The CDR3 protein is CASSPRPQHF. CDR3 bases: TGTGCCAGCAGCCCCCGGCCCCAGCATTTT.

The DNA of the CDR3 is TGCGCCAGCAGTCCTAGCCTGGAGGGTGCTAATGAAAAACTGTTTTTT. Protein product: CASSPSLEGANEKLFF. The chain uses TRBV4-1 and TRBJ1-4; no clear D. This CDR3 comprises 16 residues. Germline V lookup: CDR1 MGHRA, CDR2 YSYEKL. The V gene lost 6 bases and the J gene lost 3 bases, with 17 bases spanning the gap.

The chain joins TRBV4-1 to TRBJ1-3; TRBD1 is a possible D gene (6 bases). V lost 5 bases and J 8 bases, leaving 19 bases between the germline ends. CDR3 length equals 15 residues. The germline gives CDR1 MGHRA, CDR2 YSYEKL. CDR3: CASSDAAKGGDTIYF. The CDR3 DNA reads TGCGCCAGCAGCGACGCCGCTAAGGGGGGGGACACCATATATTTT.

The chain employs TRBV19 and TRBJ1-2, with 7 nucleotides matching TRBD1. This CDR3 has 15 amino acids. Unmatched junction bases numbered 9, after V lost 4 bases and J lost 4 bases. Germline CDR1 reads LNHDA; CDR2 reads SQIVND (reference sequence). As DNA, the CDR3 is TGTGCCAGTAGTACCCGGGACAGAGGGGTCTATGGCTACACCTTC. This translates into CASSTRDRGVYGYTF.

The chain joins TRBV6-5 to TRBJ2-7; TRBD1 aligns across 9 bases. CDR3 length: 15 residues. J lost 2 bases, V lost 7 bases, and 9 bases had no gene match. Germline assignment: CDR1 MNHEY and CDR2 SVGAGI. The chain's CDR3 is CASTYRGPSTYEQYF. CDR3 nucleotides: TGTGCCAGCACGTACAGGGGGCCTTCCACCTACGAGCAGTACTTC.

V usage is TRBV12-3 or TRBV12-4 and J usage is TRBJ1-1; D remains unclear. The CDR3 has 13 amino acids. Trimming left V 3 bases short and J 0 bases short, with 5 bases between. The CDR3 nucleotides read TGTGCCAGCAGTTTCTTCCTGAACACTGAAGCTTTCTTT. Its protein is CASSFFLNTEAFF.